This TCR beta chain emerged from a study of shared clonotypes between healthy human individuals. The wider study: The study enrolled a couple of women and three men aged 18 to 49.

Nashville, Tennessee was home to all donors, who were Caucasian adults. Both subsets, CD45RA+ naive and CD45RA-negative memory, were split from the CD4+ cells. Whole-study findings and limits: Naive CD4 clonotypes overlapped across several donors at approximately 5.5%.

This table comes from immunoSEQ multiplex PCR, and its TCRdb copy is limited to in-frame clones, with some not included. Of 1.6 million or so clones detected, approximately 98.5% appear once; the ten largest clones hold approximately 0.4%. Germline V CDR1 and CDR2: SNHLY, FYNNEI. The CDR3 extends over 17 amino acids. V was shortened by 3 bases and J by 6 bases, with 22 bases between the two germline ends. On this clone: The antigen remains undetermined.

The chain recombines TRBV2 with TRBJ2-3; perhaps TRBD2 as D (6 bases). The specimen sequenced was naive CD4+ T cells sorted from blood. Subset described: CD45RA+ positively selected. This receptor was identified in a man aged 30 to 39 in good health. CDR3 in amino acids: CASSDGGVVGYMDTQYF. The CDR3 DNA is TGTGCCAGCAGTGACGGGGGAGTGGTAGGTTACATGGATACGCAGTATTTT. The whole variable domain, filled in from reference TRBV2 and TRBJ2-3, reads EPEVTQTPSHQVTQMGQEVILRCVPISNHLYFYWYRQILGQKVEFLVSFYNNEISEKSEIFDDQFSVERPDGSNFTLKIRSTKLEDSAMYFCASSDGGVVGYMDTQYFGPGTRLTVL.